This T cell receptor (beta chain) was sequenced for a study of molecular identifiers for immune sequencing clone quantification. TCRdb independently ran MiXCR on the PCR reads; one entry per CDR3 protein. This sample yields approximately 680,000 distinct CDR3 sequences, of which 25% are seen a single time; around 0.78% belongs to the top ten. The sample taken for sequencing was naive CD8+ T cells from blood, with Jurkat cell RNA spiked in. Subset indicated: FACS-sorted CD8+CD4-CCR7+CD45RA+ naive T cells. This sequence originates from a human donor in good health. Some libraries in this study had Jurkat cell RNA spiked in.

The CDR3 sequence is CASSLGGVGEQYF. DNA for the CDR3: TGTGCCAGCAGTTTAGGGGGAGTGGGCGAGCAGTACTTC. The chain employs TRBV27 and TRBJ2-7; either TRBD1 or TRBD2 may fit D (5 bases each). The CDR3 has 13 residues. Trimming removed 2 bases at V and 6 bases at J, with 11 bases between. Germline V lookup: CDR1 MNHEY, CDR2 SMNVEV (reference sequence).